Sequencing of this T cell receptor beta chain was carried out in a study of blood T cell repertoires in COVID-19. Background on the study: COVID-19 samples from acute and convalescent phases originated in the United States, Italy and Spain. From T cells, B-cell-depleted T cells, or PBMCs came the material, which was cDNA or gDNA.

Authors' processing steps: Estimation of nucleated cell counts was performed using reference gene primer amplification. This table comes from immunoSEQ multiplex PCR, and its TCRdb copy is limited to in-frame clones, with some not included. V and J calls and clone size are as listed in that table; D and trimming were resolved from the DNA. The table shows approximately 140,000 clones, with around 87% occurring only once. CDR1 is MDHEN, CDR2 SYDVKM, per germline. Between the trimmed V and J ends, which lost 2 bases and 5 bases, there was a span of 13 bases. CDR3 size: 15 residues. The clonotype originates from a man at least 80 years old with acute or convalescent COVID-19. The V and J genes are TRBV28 and TRBJ2-1, with D possibly being TRBD2 (7 bases). The sequenced sample was peripheral blood. The CDR3 loop is CASSLGGASNNEQFF. The CDR3 DNA sequence: TGTGCCAGCAGTTTAGGGGGGGCTTCCAACAATGAGCAGTTCTTC.